These 2 T cell receptor beta chains share one sample of origin, sequenced in a study of control samples from healthy donors and cancer patients. TCRdb's table, derived via immunoSEQ multiplex PCR, lists solely in-frame clones and lacks some. The sample records 60,000 to 85,000 clones, around 92% being singletons. The specimen sequenced was blood. Receptors originate from a woman in her fifties or sixties in good health.

The rearrangement uses TRBV4-1 and TRBJ2-7, with D hard to call. Germline V gives CDR1 MGHRA, CDR2 YSYEKL. The CDR3 is made up of 17 amino acids. With 0 bases removed from V and 0 bases from J, the gap between germline ends came to 15 bases. CDR3 sequence: CASSQDLGSWDSYEQYF. Written as DNA, the CDR3 is TGCGCCAGCAGCCAAGATCTGGGCAGCTGGGACTCCTACGAGCAGTACTTC.

The gene calls are TRBV5-1 and TRBJ1-1; a possible D gene is TRBD1 (5 bases). Germline CDR1 SGHRS, CDR2 YFSETQ. The CDR3 consists of 14 residues. V lost 2 bases to trimming and J lost 4 bases, with 12 bases between them. The CDR3 DNA is TGCGCCAGCAGCTTCAGGGAGGGTGGCACTGAAGCTTTCTTT. Translating gives CASSFREGGTEAFF.